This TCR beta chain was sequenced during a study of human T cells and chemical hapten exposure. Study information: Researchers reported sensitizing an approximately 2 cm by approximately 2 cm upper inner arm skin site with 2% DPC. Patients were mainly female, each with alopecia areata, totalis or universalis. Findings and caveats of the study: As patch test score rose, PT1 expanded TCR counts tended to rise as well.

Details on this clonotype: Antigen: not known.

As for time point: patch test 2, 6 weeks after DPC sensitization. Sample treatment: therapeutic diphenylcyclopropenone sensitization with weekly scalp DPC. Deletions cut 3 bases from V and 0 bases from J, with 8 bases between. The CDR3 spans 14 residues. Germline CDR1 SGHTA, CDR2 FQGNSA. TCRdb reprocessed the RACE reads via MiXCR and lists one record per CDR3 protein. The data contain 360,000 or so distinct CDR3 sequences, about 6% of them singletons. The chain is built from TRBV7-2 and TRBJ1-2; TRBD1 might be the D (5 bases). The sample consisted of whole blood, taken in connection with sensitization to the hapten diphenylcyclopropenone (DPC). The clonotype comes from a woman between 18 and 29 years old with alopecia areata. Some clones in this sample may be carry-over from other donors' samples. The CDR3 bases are TGTGCCAGCAGCTTCAGGGAAACTAACTATGGCTACACCTTC. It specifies CASSFRETNYGYTF.